The rows below give T cell receptor beta chains drawn from one sample of a study of T-cell reconstitution after alpha-beta-depleted transplantation in children. Each CDR3 protein is one row after TCRdb ran MiXCR on the PCR reads. The sample lists around 600,000 distinct CDR3 sequences; around 16% were seen once. Source: PBMCs from the stem cell graft donor, taken from the stem cell graft. The receptors here all came from a human donor who donated a stem cell graft to a child with acute myeloid leukemia. Both conserved end residues are part of each CDR3. A D gene is named only where the DNA matches it firmly. Only some rows state a clone size, as once, few, many or a class for expanded clones.

length,V,D,size,J,CDR3,DNA
13,TRBV12-3/TRBV12-4,NA,few,TRBJ1-2,CASSLWGARGYTF,TGTGCCAGCAGTTTATGGGGGGCGAGGGGCTACACCTTC
13,TRBV5-4,TRBD1,few,TRBJ2-1,CASSHEGAGEQFF,TGTGCCAGCAGCCACGAGGGGGCTGGAGAGCAGTTCTTC
14,TRBV7-2,NA,many,TRBJ1-1,CASSLVGRQTEAFF,TGTGCCAGCAGCTTAGTCGGCAGACAGACTGAAGCTTTCTTT
13,TRBV7-9,NA,NA,TRBJ1-1,CASSRRQAAEAFF,TGTGCCAGCAGCCGGAGACAGGCTGCTGAAGCTTTCTTT
17,TRBV6-5,NA,many,TRBJ1-5,CASSYSGALGDNQPQHF,TGTGCCAGCAGTTACTCGGGAGCCCTGGGGGACAATCAGCCCCAGCATTTT
12,TRBV12-3/TRBV12-4,NA,many,TRBJ1-5,CASSLAHQPQHF,TGTGCCAGCAGTTTAGCACATCAGCCCCAGCATTTT
15,TRBV5-1,NA,NA,TRBJ2-5,CASSLAGTKQETQYF,TGCGCCAGCAGCTTGGCCGGGACAAAACAAGAGACCCAGTACTTC
14,TRBV12-3/TRBV12-4,TRBD2,few,TRBJ2-5,CASRPTGGQETQYF,TGTGCCAGCAGGCCCACGGGGGGCCAAGAGACCCAGTACTTC
16,TRBV4-2,TRBD1,few,TRBJ2-4,CASSQEPTGDGNIQYF,TGTGCCAGCAGCCAAGAGCCGACAGGGGATGGAAACATTCAGTACTTC
14,TRBV11-3,TRBD2,NA,TRBJ2-3,CASSLDGLGDTQYF,TGTGCCAGCAGCTTAGATGGACTAGGTGATACGCAGTATTTT
15,TRBV28,TRBD1,few,TRBJ1-5,CASRLRQGPRQPQHF,TGTGCCAGCAGACTCAGACAGGGACCCAGGCAGCCCCAGCATTTT
13,TRBV7-2,NA,NA,TRBJ1-6,CASSNTVRSPLHF,TGTGCCAGCAGCAACACCGTACGCTCACCCCTCCACTTT
16,TRBV15,TRBD2,NA,TRBJ2-5,CATSRVIGGGQETQYF,TGTGCCACCAGCAGAGTAATCGGGGGGGGACAAGAGACCCAGTACTTC
16,TRBV9,NA,few,TRBJ2-2,CASSGRVGQYTGELFF,TGTGCCAGCAGCGGAAGAGTTGGACAGTACACCGGGGAGCTGTTTTTT
18,TRBV7-7,NA,few,TRBJ2-7,CASSLILPGQVNSYEQYF,TGTGCCAGCAGCCTAATACTCCCCGGGCAAGTAAACTCCTACGAGCAGTACTTC
12,TRBV24-1,NA,many,TRBJ2-1,CATSDLGRHRFF,TGTGCCACCAGTGATTTGGGTCGCCATCGGTTCTTC
12,TRBV29-1,TRBD1,few,TRBJ1-2,CSVGQGYYGYTF,TGCAGCGTCGGACAGGGCTACTATGGCTACACCTTC
16,TRBV12-3/TRBV12-4,TRBD2,few,TRBJ2-1,CASTLGRGGVGNEQFF,TGTGCCAGCACCCTAGGGCGGGGGGGAGTAGGCAATGAGCAGTTCTTC
14,TRBV6-1,TRBD2,many,TRBJ2-5,CASTSSGGGETQYF,TGTGCCAGCACCTCTAGCGGGGGGGGTGAGACCCAGTACTTC
14,TRBV24-1,TRBD1,few,TRBJ1-2,CATSGLGTGGGYTF,TGTGCCACCAGTGGACTGGGGACAGGGGGTGGCTACACCTTC
17,TRBV7-2,NA,NA,TRBJ1-2,CASSLARAPGPNYGYTF,TGTGCCAGCAGCTTAGCGCGAGCACCGGGCCCTAACTATGGCTACACCTTC
15,TRBV11-3,TRBD1,NA,TRBJ2-7,CASKKGGLGSYEQYF,TGTGCCAGCAAAAAAGGGGGCTTAGGGTCCTACGAGCAGTACTTC
15,TRBV10-3,NA,few,TRBJ2-2,CAIPGGHQNTGELFF,TGTGCCATCCCCGGGGGGCACCAGAACACCGGGGAGCTGTTTTTT
14,TRBV6-1,NA,many,TRBJ1-1,CASSVLGGGTEAFF,TGTGCCAGCAGTGTTCTCGGGGGGGGCACTGAAGCTTTCTTT
12,TRBV20-1,NA,many,TRBJ2-2,CSAPTPAGELFF,TGCAGTGCTCCAACCCCGGCCGGGGAGCTGTTTTTT
15,TRBV12-3/TRBV12-4,NA,few,TRBJ2-3,CASSEGTGRADTQYF,TGTGCCAGCAGTGAGGGGACGGGGCGGGCAGATACGCAGTATTTT